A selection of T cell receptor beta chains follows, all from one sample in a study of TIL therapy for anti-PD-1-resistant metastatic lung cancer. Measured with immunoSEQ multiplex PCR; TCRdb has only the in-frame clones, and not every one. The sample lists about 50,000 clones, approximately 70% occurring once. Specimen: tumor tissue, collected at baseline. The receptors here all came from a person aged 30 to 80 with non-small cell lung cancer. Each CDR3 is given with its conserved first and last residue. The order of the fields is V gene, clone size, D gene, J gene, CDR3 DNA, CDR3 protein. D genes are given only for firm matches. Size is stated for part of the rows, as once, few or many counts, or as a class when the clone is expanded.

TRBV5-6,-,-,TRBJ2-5,TGTGCCAGCAGCTTGGGTGGTAGGGAGACCCAGTACTTC,CASSLGGRETQYF
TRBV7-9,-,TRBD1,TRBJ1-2,TGTGCCAGCAGCTCTGGACAGGGCTTAAAGAGCTACACCTTC,CASSSGQGLKSYTF
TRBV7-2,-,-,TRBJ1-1,TGTGCCAGCAGTCAGGGGTGGAACACTGAAGCTTTCTTT,CASSQGWNTEAFF
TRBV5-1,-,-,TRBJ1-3,TGCGCCAGCAGCTTGGCTGTGGGGAGCGCTGGAAACACCATATATTTT,CASSLAVGSAGNTIYF
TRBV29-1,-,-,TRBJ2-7,TGCAGCGTTGAAGATCGGGCCACGGGGTACGAGCAGTACTTC,CSVEDRATGYEQYF
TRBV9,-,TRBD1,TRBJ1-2,TGTGCCAGCAGCCTGAGGACAGGGGGCGGCTACACCTTC,CASSLRTGGGYTF
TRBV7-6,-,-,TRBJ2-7,TGTGCCAGCAGCTTGACAGCGACCGCCTCCTACGAGCAGTACTTC,CASSLTATASYEQYF
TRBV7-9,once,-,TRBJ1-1,TGTGCCAGCAGCCCTAAACAGAGACTGAACACTGAAGCTTTCTTT,CASSPKQRLNTEAFF
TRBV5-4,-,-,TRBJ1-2,TGTGCCAGCAGCGGGGTGGCCGGATCTAACTATGGCTACACCTTC,CASSGVAGSNYGYTF
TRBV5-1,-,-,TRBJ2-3,TGCGCCAGCAGCTCCGGCTCAGGGTTGGGCGATACGCAGTATTTT,CASSSGSGLGDTQYF
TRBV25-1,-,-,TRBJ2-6,TGTGCCAGCAGTGAAAAGAGGTCCGGGGCCAACGTCCTGACTTTC,CASSEKRSGANVLTF
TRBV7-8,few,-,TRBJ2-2,TGTGCCAGCAGCTTAGTGGGAAACACCGGGGAGCTGTTTTTT,CASSLVGNTGELFF
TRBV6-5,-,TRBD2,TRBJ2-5,TGTGCCAGCAGTTACCCACTAGCGGGGGGAGAGGAGACCCAGTACTTC,CASSYPLAGGEETQYF
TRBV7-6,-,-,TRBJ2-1,TGTGCCAGCAGCTTAGCGGTAGGAGCCTACAATGAGCAGTTCTTC,CASSLAVGAYNEQFF
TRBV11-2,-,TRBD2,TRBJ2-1,TGTGCCAGCAGCTTAAGCGGGAGGGCCCACAATGAGCAGTTCTTC,CASSLSGRAHNEQFF
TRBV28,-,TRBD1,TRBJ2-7,TGTGCCAGCAGTGCACCGGGACAGTTATACGAGCAGTACTTC,CASSAPGQLYEQYF
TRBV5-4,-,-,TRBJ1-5,TGTGCCAGCAGCTTGGACCTCAATCAGCCCCAGCATTTT,CASSLDLNQPQHF
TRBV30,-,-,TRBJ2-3,TGTGCCCGAGCTTGGGCCGGGGATACGCAGTATTTT,CARAWAGDTQYF
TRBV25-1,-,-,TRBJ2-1,TGTGCCAGCAGTGAATGGTTTAATGAGCAGTTCTTC,CASSEWFNEQFF